This T cell receptor beta chain was documented in a study of T-cell memory formation after mild COVID-19 (dated by TCRdb to about 2021). Regarding the complete study: TCR sequence clusters from the two donors were largely donor specific. The cohort was made up of two young adult volunteers, one female and one male, who were previously healthy. In a couple of donors, T-cell clones that expanded and contracted after mild COVID-19 were followed by sequencing TCRalpha and TCRbeta repertoires longitudinally.

The CDR3 goes from the cysteine to the phenylalanine over 14 residues. Only the CDR3 region is kept as DNA, spanning 42 bases read in frame from base 1. Trimming removed 1 base from V and 5 bases from J; the gene matches leave 6 bases unexplained. The germline V gene encodes CDR1 DFQATT and CDR2 SNEGSKA (reference sequence). This clonotype was counted only a few times. It has no known antigen specificity. The sample holds no much larger clone one base away, and base qualities are not on file. Ficoll-Paque density gradient centrifugation was the method used to isolate PBMCs. Study-level results and caveats: Contracting CD4+ clones turned up mainly in the CM and EM memory subsets, whereas EMRA was where CD8+ clones were enriched. Balanced CD4/CD8 phenotypes were observed for clones contracting from day 15 to 85, whereas a bias towards CD4+ was observed for a second wave of clones expanding from day 15 to 37. Only a couple of mild cases were covered by the study, and larger cohorts that include severe cases with pre-infection samples were considered necessary. The second-wave clones that peaked on day 37 were not confirmed to be SARS-CoV-2 specific. The detection of some responding clones in pre-infection memory suggests that pre-existing cross-reactive memory T cells joined the SARS-CoV-2 response.

Data came from an Illumina NovaSeq 6000. TCRalpha and TCRbeta cDNA libraries were constructed by 5'RACE with constant-segment primers, with sample barcodes and unique molecular identifiers being introduced. RNA was extracted from every sample with Trizol reagent. Libraries were amplified in two PCR steps, with a second sample barcode and Illumina TruSeq adapters added in the second step. The libraries were sequenced on an Illumina NovaSeq using 2 x 150 bp paired-end reads. As for how the authors treated the data: With migec v1.2.7, reads were demultiplexed and then collapsed into UMI-guided consensus sequences. With mixcr v2.1.11, UMI consensuses were aligned to TRA and TRB V and J templates and assembled into clonotypes. Clonotypes were classified as expanded or contracted when called significant by both edgeR and NoisET, with noise models trained on biological replicates. For edgeR calls, the thresholds were a false discovery rate-adjusted p below 0.01 and a log2 fold-change of 1. PCA with hierarchical clustering of max-normalized trajectories of the 1000 most abundant clonotypes was used as exploratory dynamics analysis. The CD4 or CD8 phenotype of responding clones was assigned using the separately sequenced CD4+ and CD8+ repertoires. TCRdb reanalyzed the raw reads on its own, using fastp at Q25 for trimming and MiXCR for clone calling, and kept in-frame beta chains. Under each unique CDR3 protein, matching rows form one entry showing the most common genes and DNA. The V and J calls reflect TCRdb's pipeline rather than the authors' work. In this sample the table shows 210,000 or so distinct CDR3 sequences, around 30% of which occur a single time. The ten most abundant clones make up 11% of the sample.

Sequencing was performed on PBMCs or a T cell subset sorted from them (not recorded which). Rearrangement joined TRBV20-1 to TRBJ2-5; TRBD1 agrees with 8 junctional bases. This clonotype was obtained from an adult woman who had mild COVID-19 (a few samples of this study predate the infection). The sample titles of this study are shuffled in the database, so cell type and time point are left out; the donor was told from shared clones. The nucleotides read TGCAGTGCTAGAGGCCAGGGGGCATGGGAGACCCAGTACTTC. This is translated as CSARGQGAWETQYF.